The entry below describes one T cell receptor (beta chain). The antigen is undetermined. The record originates from a study of stem cell transplantation in POMP-related autoinflammatory disease. The germline gives CDR1 MDHEN, CDR2 SYDVKM. This CDR3 spans 16 amino acids. J gave up 7 bases and V 5 bases, and 14 bases lay outside the gene matches. Findings and limits, study-wide: In PRAID patients, the number of distinct TRB V-J gene pairings was restricted. PRAID patients trended toward lower TRB diversity and higher clonality in all analyzed T-cell subsets.

Profiling relied on immunoSEQ multiplex PCR, and the TCRdb table lists in-frame clones only, not all of them. In the table there are roughly 8,900 clones, 88% of which are singletons. The source material was CD8+ T cells from PBMCs, sampled after stem cell transplantation. The genes are TRBV28 and TRBJ2-5, with 9 bases matching TRBD1. The TCR originated in a human patient with POMP-related autoinflammation and immune dysregulation (PRAID). Some T cells may be transferred from the graft donor. CDR3 in DNA: TGTGCCAGCAGTCCGGGACAGGGTATCACCGTTGCGACCCAGTACTTC. This sequence encodes CASSPGQGITVATQYF.